The next 19 T cell receptor beta chains were all read from a single sample in a study of T cell repertoires in cytomegalovirus infection. TCRdb redid the calling of the reads with MiXCR, one entry per CDR3 protein. The sample gives 150,000 to 200,000 distinct CDR3 sequences, roughly 14% of which show up once; roughly a quarter is in the top ten. Sequencing was performed on PBMCs. These receptors were obtained from a human donor in good health (CMV status not recorded). Some clones in this sample may be carry-over from other donors' samples.

This chain joins TRBV5-1 and TRBJ2-3; D perhaps matches TRBD2 (5 bases). Germline V gene sequence: CDR1 SGHRS, CDR2 YFSETQ. This CDR3 is built from 16 residues. Trimming stripped 1 base from V and 0 bases from J, with 12 bases between. The CDR3 DNA is TGCGCCAGCAGCTTGTTCGCGGGTACTAGCACAGATACGCAGTATTTT. Encoded protein: CASSLFAGTSTDTQYF.

This clonotype was recorded at least ten times. This chain connects TRBV7-9 to TRBJ2-7; 8 positions match TRBD2. Trimming took 1 base from V and 2 from J; bases not matched to a gene: 10. The germline gives CDR1 SEHNR, CDR2 FQNEAQ (reference sequence). The CDR3 consists of 17 residues. This CDR3 is CASSLGPHGTSAYEQYF. CDR3 nucleotide sequence: TGTGCCAGCAGCTTAGGACCCCACGGGACTAGTGCCTACGAGCAGTACTTC.

The rearrangement uses TRBV2 and TRBJ1-2; no clear D gene. Trimming cost V 10 bases and J 8 bases, with 14 bases left between them. The germline V gene has CDR1 SNHLY and CDR2 FYNNEI. CDR3 length: 11 amino acids. CDR3 nucleotide sequence: TGTGCCACCCAAGGACGCAGCGGCTACACCTTC. It specifies CATQGRSGYTF.

This clonotype was found many times. The chain employs TRBV11-2 and TRBJ2-3; TRBD2 matches 10 bases. With V trimmed by 5 bases and J by 5 bases, 4 bases remained unmatched. The germline gives CDR1 SGHAT, CDR2 FQNNGV. The CDR3 contains 14 residues. The CDR3 DNA follows: TGTGCCAGCAGCCGTGGGACTAGCGAAGATACGCAGTATTTT. It translates to CASSRGTSEDTQYF.

This clonotype has ten or more counts. The chain has TRBV7-6 and TRBJ2-1; possibly TRBD1 or TRBD2 for D (6 bases each). V was shortened by 5 bases and J by 4 bases, with 18 bases between the two germline ends. The CDR3 sequence is 16 residues long. Germline assignment: CDR1 SGHVS and CDR2 FNYEAQ. The CDR3 spells CASSHLRGQIYNEQFF. The CDR3 nucleotides read TGTGCCAGCAGCCACCTTCGGGGGCAAATTTACAATGAGCAGTTCTTC.

This clonotype was found a few times. V gene TRBV7-2 combines with J gene TRBJ2-4; D ambiguous. In germline, CDR1 is SGHTA, CDR2 FQGNSA. The V end was cut by 5 bases, the J end by 5 bases, with 4 bases between. The CDR3 has 11 residues. CDR3 in DNA: TGTGCCAGCAGCAAGGAAAACATTCAGTACTTC. Translated, it gives CASSKENIQYF. The whole variable domain, filled in from reference TRBV7-2 and TRBJ2-4, reads GAGVSQSPSNKVTEKGKDVELRCDPISGHTALYWYRQSLGQGLEFLIYFQGNSAPDKSGLPSDRFSAERTGGSVSTLTIQRTQQEDSAVYLCASSKENIQYFGAGTRLSVL.

Concerning this clonotype: A much larger clone lies one base from this, so it may be a read error. The gene calls are TRBV6-5 and TRBJ2-7; D might be TRBD2 (5 bases). Germline V lookup: CDR1 MNHEY, CDR2 SVGAGI. The CDR3 covers 13 residues. V was pared by 7 bases and J by 3 bases, with 13 bases between. CDR3 loop: CASTNLGDYEQYF. The CDR3 nucleotides are TGTGCCAGCACGAATTTGGGAGACTACGAGCAGTACTTC.

This clonotype was observed at least ten times. V usage is TRBV6-6 and J usage is TRBJ2-3, with 8 positions matching TRBD2. J was trimmed by 2 bases and V by 0 bases; bases with no gene match: 7. The CDR3 has 17 residues. The germline CDR1 and CDR2 sequences are MNHNY and SVGAGI (reference sequence). Written as DNA, the CDR3 is TGTGCCAGCAGTTACTCCATTCTAGCGGGTTACACAGATACGCAGTATTTT. It translates to CASSYSILAGYTDTQYF.

This clonotype was found many times. The chain couples TRBV7-3 to TRBJ2-5; no clear D. The V gene's germline CDR1 is SGHTA and CDR2 FQGTGA. Trimming removed 8 bases from V and 4 bases from J, with 14 bases in between. The CDR3 is 13 residues long. CDR3 in amino acids: CASGLWVRETQYF. For the CDR3, the DNA is TGTGCCAGCGGCCTTTGGGTGCGAGAGACCCAGTACTTC.

The table lists this clonotype with a few counts. The chain couples TRBV7-2 to TRBJ1-1, with D perhaps matching TRBD1 (5 bases). CDR3 length equals 14 residues. Germline V lookup: CDR1 SGHTA, CDR2 FQGNSA. V gave up 3 bases and J gave up 0 bases, with 8 bases separating them. This chain's CDR3 is CASSFTRVNTEAFF. CDR3 coding DNA: TGTGCCAGCAGCTTTACCAGGGTGAACACTGAAGCTTTCTTT.

The table lists this clonotype with many counts. The rearrangement links TRBV7-9 to TRBJ2-5; 12 nucleotides agree with TRBD2. The CDR3 covers 15 residues. V gave up 4 bases and J gave up 6 bases; unmatched junction bases: 6. Germline-derived CDR1 and CDR2 are SEHNR and FQNEAQ (reference sequence). The CDR3 nucleotides read TGTGCCAGCAGCTCCGGACTAGCGGGGATGAAGACCCAGTACTTC. This translates into CASSSGLAGMKTQYF.

This clonotype was recorded many times. The gene calls are TRBV12-3 or TRBV12-4 and TRBJ1-5, with a tentative D call TRBD1 (6 bases). Trimming pared 6 bases from V and 2 bases from J, leaving 14 bases between. CDR3 size: 15 residues. The CDR3 nucleotides are TGTGCCAGCAGCCCGAAGGGGGTCGGCAATCAGCCCCAGCATTTT. Its translation: CASSPKGVGNQPQHF.

The chain uses TRBV29-1 and TRBJ1-5; 7 positions match TRBD1. After removal of 7 bases from V and 4 bases from J, the junction contained 4 bases not matched to a gene. The CDR3 has 12 amino acids. Germline CDR1 is SQVTM and CDR2 is ANQGSEA. This CDR3 reads CSAGGINQPQHF. Here the CDR3 DNA reads TGCAGCGCAGGGGGGATAAATCAGCCCCAGCATTTT.

The sample holds many counts of this clonotype. CDR3 protein: CATGFSGNTIYF. As DNA, the CDR3 is TGTGCCACTGGGTTCTCTGGAAACACCATATATTTT. J is TRBJ1-3 and V is TRBV19; D unresolved. CDR3 size: 12 residues. The germline CDR1 and CDR2 sequences are LNHDA and SQIVND (reference sequence). V was shortened by 10 bases and J by 0 bases, with 7 bases between the two germline ends.

This clonotype showed up just a few times. The V and J genes are TRBV12-3 or TRBV12-4 and TRBJ1-1; D not resolved. The CDR3 is made up of 12 amino acids. Trimming stripped 5 bases from V and 6 bases from J, with 10 bases between. The CDR3 bases are TGTGCCAGCAGTCCCCGAAACCCTGAAGCTTTCTTT. It encodes CASSPRNPEAFF.

This clonotype was seen at least ten times. In DNA, the CDR3 is TGTGCCAGCAGCTCGCAGGGGGTAACAGATACGCAGTATTTT. Translating gives CASSSQGVTDTQYF. The chain recombines TRBV7-3 with TRBJ2-3; 7 positions match TRBD1. CDR3 length: 14 residues. Looked up from germline, CDR1 is SGHTA and CDR2 is FQGTGA. The J segment lost 3 bases and the V segment lost 4 bases, leaving 4 bases of the junction unmatched.

This clonotype was observed a handful of times. The gene calls are TRBV5-6 and TRBJ1-1, with a tentative D call TRBD1 (5 bases). The CDR3 has 14 residues. Germline CDR1 and CDR2: SGHDT and YYEEEE. V was clipped by 4 bases and J by 1 base, with 11 bases between them. DNA of the CDR3: TGTGCCAGCAGCGGATTAGGGGAGAACACTGAAGCTTTCTTT. Encoded protein: CASSGLGENTEAFF.

This clonotype has more than one count but fewer than ten. The chain employs TRBV5-8 and TRBJ2-2; D remains unclear. The CDR3 consists of 14 residues. V was shortened by 4 bases and J by 2 bases, with 9 bases between the two germline ends. From germline, CDR1 is SGHTS and CDR2 YDEGEE. CDR3 DNA sequence: TGTGCCAGCAGCCCGGACGGCAACACCGGGGAGCTGTTTTTT. It codes for CASSPDGNTGELFF.

J is TRBJ1-2 and V is TRBV5-5; the D is unclear. The CDR3 has 14 amino acids. Trimming cost V 0 bases and J 0 bases, with 6 bases left between them. Germline V gene data show CDR1 as SGHKS and CDR2 as YYEKEE (reference sequence). This CDR3 reads CASSLARTNYGYTF. The CDR3 region has the DNA TGTGCCAGCAGCTTGGCCAGGACTAACTATGGCTACACCTTC.